These 9 T cell receptor beta chains share one sample of origin, sequenced in a study of T cell repertoires in cytomegalovirus infection (dated by TCRdb to between 2017 and 2020). This sample was sequenced with an Illumina HiSeq 1500. TCRdb took the public reads, trimmed them with fastp at Q25, ran MiXCR for clone calling and kept in-frame beta chains. Rows are combined by CDR3 protein, so each entry shows the most common genes and DNA. The sample data list roughly 720,000 distinct CDR3 sequences, and approximately 34% of these were observed just once. The ten top clones hold under 3.5% of the sample. Sequencing was carried out using PBMCs. The receptors derive from a human donor in good health (CMV status not recorded). Some clones in this sample may be carry-over from other donors' samples.

As for this clonotype: A much larger clone differs from this one at a single base, so this may be a read error. The chain recombines TRBV7-8 with TRBJ2-1; D possibly uses TRBD1 or TRBD2 (7 bases each). The CDR3 sequence is 15 residues long. CDR1 is SGHVS, CDR2 FQNEAQ, per germline. Deletions cut 6 bases from V and 7 bases from J, with 19 bases between. CDR3 protein: CASSFGQGEGNEQFF. In nucleotides, the CDR3 is TGTGCCAGCAGTTTTGGCCAGGGGGAGGGGAATGAGCAGTTCTTC.

A few counts support this clonotype. The chain carries TRBV2 and TRBJ2-7; 7 positions agree with TRBD2. Germline CDR1 SNHLY, CDR2 FYNNEI. The CDR3 is 11 residues long. The V and J ends lost 8 bases and 5 bases, in that order; junction bases with no gene match: 3. Written as DNA, the CDR3 is TGTGCCAGCTACGGGGGGAACGAGCAGTACTTC. Translation: CASYGGNEQYF.

This clonotype appeared many times. The chain joins TRBV7-8 to TRBJ2-6; D ambiguous. Germline CDR1 and CDR2: SGHVS and FQNEAQ. V shed 1 base and J shed 2 bases, with 12 bases lying between them. The CDR3 runs 17 residues. The CDR3 reads CASSLGYLVAGANVLTF. The CDR3 DNA reads TGTGCCAGCAGCTTAGGTTACTTAGTAGCTGGGGCCAACGTCCTGACTTTC. Together with reference TRBV7-8 and TRBJ2-6, the CDR3 gives the full variable domain: GAGVSQSPRYKVAKRGQDVALRCDPISGHVSLFWYQQALGQGPEFLTYFQNEAQLDKSGLPSDRFFAERPEGSVSTLKIQRTQQEDSAVYLCASSLGYLVAGANVLTFGAGSRLTVL.

The chain is built from TRBV27 and TRBJ1-1; no firm D call. The CDR3 loop spans 11 amino acids. CDR1 MNHEY and CDR2 SMNVEV come from the germline V gene (reference sequence). Trimming shortened V by 3 bases and J by 8 bases, and 7 bases separated the two germline ends. As DNA, the CDR3 is TGTGCCAGCAGTTTTGGTATGGAAGCTTTCTTT. The encoded protein is CASSFGMEAFF.

The genes are TRBV27 and TRBJ2-7; TRBD2 might be the D (5 bases). This CDR3 is 13 amino acids long. Trimming stripped 2 bases from V and 7 bases from J, with 12 bases between. Germline assignment: CDR1 MNHEY and CDR2 SMNVEV (reference sequence). The CDR3 nucleotides are TGTGCCAGCAGTTTACGCTTCGGGGTTGAGCAGTACTTC. This sequence encodes CASSLRFGVEQYF.

The CDR3 nucleotides are TGTGCCAGCATCCCCCGCGTAAGGACAGGGGCGTACAATGAGCAGTTCTTC. Translation: CASIPRVRTGAYNEQFF. This chain connects TRBV12-3 or TRBV12-4 to TRBJ2-1, with 9 nucleotides matching TRBD1. The junction had 14 bases not matched to a gene; V was cut back by 7 bases and J by 4 bases. The CDR3 sequence is 17 residues long.

This clonotype was recorded at least ten times. CDR3 sequence (DNA): TGTGCCAGCAGCTTTAGCGGTTCCCAAGAGACCCAGTACTTC. Translated: CASSFSGSQETQYF. The chain employs TRBV7-2 and TRBJ2-5; tentatively, D is TRBD2 (6 bases). The CDR3 consists of 14 residues. The V gene's germline CDR1 is SGHTA and CDR2 FQGNSA. V lost 3 bases, J lost 1 base, and 9 bases lay in between.

CDR3 in amino acids: CSAIGVDPIAGGEQYF. CDR3 sequence (DNA): TGCAGTGCTATTGGGGTTGACCCTATCGCTGGGGGGGAGCAGTACTTC. This chain connects TRBV20-1 to TRBJ2-7, with D maybe TRBD2 (6 bases). The CDR3 spans 16 residues. V was trimmed by 4 bases and J by 7 bases, leaving 26 bases between them. CDR1 and CDR2 (germline): DFQATT, SNEGSKA (reference sequence).

This clonotype was seen a few times. The V call is TRBV5-6, the J call TRBJ1-1; possible D gene TRBD1, 5 bases. The germline V gene has CDR1 SGHDT and CDR2 YYEEEE. The CDR3 spans 14 residues. V lost 3 bases and J 4 bases, leaving 13 bases between the germline ends. Here the CDR3 DNA reads TGTGCCAGCAGCTCTAAGGGGTTCGGCACTGAAGCTTTCTTT. Translated: CASSSKGFGTEAFF.